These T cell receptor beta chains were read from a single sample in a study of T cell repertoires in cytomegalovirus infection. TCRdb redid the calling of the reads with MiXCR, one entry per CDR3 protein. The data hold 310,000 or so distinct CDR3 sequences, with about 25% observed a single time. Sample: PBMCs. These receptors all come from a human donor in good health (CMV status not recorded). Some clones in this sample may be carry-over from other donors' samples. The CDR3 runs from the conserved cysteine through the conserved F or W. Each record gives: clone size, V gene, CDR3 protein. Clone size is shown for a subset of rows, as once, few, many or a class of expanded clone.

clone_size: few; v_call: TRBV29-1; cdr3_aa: CSVEDVNYEQYF
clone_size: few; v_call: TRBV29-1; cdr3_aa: CSVITGNYGYTF
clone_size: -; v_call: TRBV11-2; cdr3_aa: CASRLGTGGPGELFF
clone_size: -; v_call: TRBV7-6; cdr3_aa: CASSLEPRVPNEQFF
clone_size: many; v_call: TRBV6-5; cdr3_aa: CASSYFSPSGSRSYNEQFF
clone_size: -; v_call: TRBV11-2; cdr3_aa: CASSHGGSGRTYNEQFF
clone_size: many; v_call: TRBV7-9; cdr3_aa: CASSSPLGTSGSEYNEQFF
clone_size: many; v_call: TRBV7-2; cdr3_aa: CASSYRHYYEQYF
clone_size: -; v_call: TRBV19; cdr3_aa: CASSRIRLLGRSDTEAFF
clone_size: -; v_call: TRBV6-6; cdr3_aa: CATKPRDRAYEQYF
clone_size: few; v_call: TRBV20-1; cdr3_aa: CSARDRIAGGRTQYF
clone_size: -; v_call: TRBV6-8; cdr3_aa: CASRTRKTASGNTIYF
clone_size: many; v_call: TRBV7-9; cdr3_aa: CASSFGQGDIQPQHF
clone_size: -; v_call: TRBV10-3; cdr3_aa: CAISVGTYEQYF
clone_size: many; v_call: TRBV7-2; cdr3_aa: CASSLETLKYF
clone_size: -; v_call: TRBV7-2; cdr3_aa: CASSLVWAGPRELFF
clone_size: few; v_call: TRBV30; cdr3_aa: CAFGRTGELFF
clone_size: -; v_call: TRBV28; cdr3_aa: CASSLGGKGYTF
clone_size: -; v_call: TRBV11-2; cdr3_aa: CASSFGQGFTEAFF